Shown below are 3 T cell receptor beta chains from a single sample sequenced in a study of blood T cell repertoires in COVID-19 (dated by TCRdb to 2018 to 2020). To prepare the library, the immunoSEQ multiplex PCR assay was applied. This is the immuneACCESS table as TCRdb keeps it, with only in-frame sequences that have V and J called. A part of the clones is gone; compared with another copy, unresolved V genes explain less than half, and the rest is unexplained. The sample table contains about 99,000 clones; only one count was recorded for nearly 85% of them. 10% to 15% of the sample comes from the top ten. The sample was peripheral blood. The source is a human donor in a cohort sampled during active or convalescent COVID-19.

This chain links TRBV5-1 with TRBJ2-3; 9 nucleotides agree with TRBD2. The V and J ends lost 1 base and 1 base, in that order; junction bases with no gene match: 4. From germline, CDR1 is SGHRS and CDR2 YFSETQ. CDR3 length equals 16 residues. The DNA for the CDR3 is TGCGCCAGCAGCTTGTGGGCTAGCGGGGGCACAGATACGCAGTATTTT. Protein: CASSLWASGGTDTQYF.

This chain joins TRBV29-1 and TRBJ2-5, with D unclear. The germline V and J ends were trimmed by 4 bases and 3 bases, with 6 bases remaining between them. CDR3 length equals 11 residues. CDR1 and CDR2 from the germline V gene are SQVTM and ANQGSEA. The CDR3 region is CSVAPEETQYF. The CDR3 nucleotides read TGCAGCGTTGCCCCCGAAGAGACCCAGTACTTC. The full variable domain, completed using reference TRBV29-1 and TRBJ2-5, is SAVISQKPSRDICQRGTSLTIQCQVDSQVTMMFWYRQQPGQSLTLIATANQGSEATYESGFVIDKFPISRPNLTFSTLTVSNMSPEDSSIYLCSVAPEETQYFGPGTRLLVL.

The rearrangement joins TRBV9 to TRBJ2-3; D is possibly TRBD2 (5 bases). Germline V gene lookup returns CDR1 SGDLS and CDR2 YYNGEE. This CDR3 contains 16 residues. The V gene lost 0 bases and the J gene lost 1 base, with 12 bases spanning the gap. This CDR3 reads CASSVASLRGTDTQYF. The CDR3 nucleotides are TGTGCCAGCAGCGTAGCTAGCTTACGCGGCACAGATACGCAGTATTTT. Full variable domain (outside the CDR3, taken from reference TRBV9 and TRBJ2-3): DSGVTQTPKHLITATGQRVTLRCSPRSGDLSVYWYQQSLDQGLQFLIQYYNGEERAKGNILERFSAQQFPDLHSELNLSSLELGDSALYFCASSVASLRGTDTQYFGPGTRLTVL.